This T cell receptor (beta chain) was obtained from a study of OX40 agonist ivuxolimab in advanced cancers. General observations from the study: Among some nonresponders, normalized T-cell clonal expansion was also low. With doses of 0.1 to 3.0 mg/kg, CD4+ and CD8+ blood T cells had undergone clonal expansion by week 6.

If patients had autoimmune disease history or systemic immunosuppression, they were excluded. TCRdb's table, derived via immunoSEQ multiplex PCR, lists solely in-frame clones and lacks some. Of tens of thousands of clones listed, roughly 80% are singletons. This CDR3 has 11 residues. V lost 9 bases and J lost 6, with 10 bases in between. Looked up from germline, CDR1 is MGHDK and CDR2 is SYGVNS. Points on this clone: Its antigen is as yet unknown.

Sequencing was performed on CD4+ or CD8+ T cells sorted from blood, taken in a trial of the OX40 agonist ivuxolimab. This chain links TRBV25-1 with TRBJ2-3; no clear D. The clonotype comes from an adult with an advanced solid tumor such as melanoma, head and neck, liver or kidney cancer. The DNA of the CDR3 is TGTGCCAGTACCGCTGGTGATACGCAGTATTTT. This codes for CASTAGDTQYF.